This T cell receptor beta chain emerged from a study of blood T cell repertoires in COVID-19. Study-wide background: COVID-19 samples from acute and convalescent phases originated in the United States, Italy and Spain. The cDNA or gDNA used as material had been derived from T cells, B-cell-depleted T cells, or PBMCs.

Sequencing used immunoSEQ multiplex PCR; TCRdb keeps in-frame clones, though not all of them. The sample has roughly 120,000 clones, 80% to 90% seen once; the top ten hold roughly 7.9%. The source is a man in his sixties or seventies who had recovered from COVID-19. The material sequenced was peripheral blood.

The CDR3 region has the DNA TGTGCCAGCAGTTTAAGGCTGGGGGCCAACGAGCAGTACTTC. Protein: CASSLRLGANEQYF. The V gene is TRBV27, the J gene TRBJ2-7; tentatively, D is TRBD1 (6 bases). Trimming shortened V by 2 bases and J by 5 bases, and 13 bases separated the two germline ends. The CDR3 is 14 residues long. The V gene's germline CDR1 is MNHEY and CDR2 SMNVEV (reference sequence).